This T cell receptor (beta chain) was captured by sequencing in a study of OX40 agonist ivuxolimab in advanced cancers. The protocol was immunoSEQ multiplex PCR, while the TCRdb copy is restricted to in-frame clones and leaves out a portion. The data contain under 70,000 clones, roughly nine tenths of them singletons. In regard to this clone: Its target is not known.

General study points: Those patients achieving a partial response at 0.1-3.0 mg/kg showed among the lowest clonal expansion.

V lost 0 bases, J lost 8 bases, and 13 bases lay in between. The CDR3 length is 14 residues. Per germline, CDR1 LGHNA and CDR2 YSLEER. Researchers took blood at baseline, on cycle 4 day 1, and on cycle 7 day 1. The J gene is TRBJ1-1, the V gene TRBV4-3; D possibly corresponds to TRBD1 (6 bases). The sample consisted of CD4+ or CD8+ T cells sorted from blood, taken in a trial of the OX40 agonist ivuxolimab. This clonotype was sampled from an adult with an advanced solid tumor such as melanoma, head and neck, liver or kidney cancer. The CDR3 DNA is TGCGCCAGCAGCCAAGACTATCAAGGGGGGGAAGCTTTCTTT. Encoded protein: CASSQDYQGGEAFF.